Listed below are T cell receptor beta chains from one sample, sequenced in a study of regulatory T cells in long-lasting Graves disease. TCRdb itself ran the multiplex PCR reads through MiXCR, one entry per CDR3 protein. The top ten clones hold more than 8% of a sample with around 500,000 distinct CDR3 sequences, 9.5% to 15% of them seen once. The data were also submitted as part of a second study, on T cells in Graves' hyperthyroidism and ophthalmopathy.

The source was peripheral blood mononuclear cells (PBMCs), collected at new diagnosis, from a patient treated with antithyroid drugs. Receptors originate from a woman aged 25 to 45 with Graves disease. CDR3s include the opening cysteine and the closing phenylalanine or tryptophan. Each record gives: clone size, J gene, D gene, V gene, CDR3 protein. The D gene is left open where the match is weak. Clone size appears in some rows only: once, few, many, or a class for an expanded clone.

clone size: many; J gene: TRBJ2-2; D gene: NA; V gene: TRBV11-2; CDR3 protein: CASSLDKRGNRELFF
clone size: NA; J gene: TRBJ1-1; D gene: NA; V gene: TRBV5-1; CDR3 protein: CASRTDPMSTEAFF
clone size: few; J gene: TRBJ2-7; D gene: NA; V gene: TRBV19; CDR3 protein: CASSHTSREQYF
clone size: many; J gene: TRBJ1-1; D gene: NA; V gene: TRBV2; CDR3 protein: CASRRGGDEAFF
clone size: many; J gene: TRBJ2-7; D gene: TRBD1; V gene: TRBV11-2; CDR3 protein: CASSVTGGGYEQYF
clone size: many; J gene: TRBJ2-3; D gene: NA; V gene: TRBV10-3; CDR3 protein: CAISESQGEDTQYF
clone size: NA; J gene: TRBJ2-4; D gene: TRBD1; V gene: TRBV19; CDR3 protein: CASSIGTGAKNIQYF
clone size: NA; J gene: TRBJ2-1; D gene: NA; V gene: TRBV9; CDR3 protein: CASSVGGPEGEQFF
clone size: many; J gene: TRBJ1-1; D gene: NA; V gene: TRBV11-1; CDR3 protein: CASSQTANTEAFF
clone size: many; J gene: TRBJ2-1; D gene: NA; V gene: TRBV12-3/TRBV12-4; CDR3 protein: CASSSPGRGYNEQFF
clone size: NA; J gene: TRBJ1-1; D gene: NA; V gene: TRBV6-2/TRBV6-3; CDR3 protein: CASTTRTPSEAFF
clone size: many; J gene: TRBJ2-7; D gene: NA; V gene: TRBV2; CDR3 protein: CASSDAWTEAYEQYF
clone size: many; J gene: TRBJ2-7; D gene: TRBD2; V gene: TRBV27; CDR3 protein: CASRRSGRTYEQYF
clone size: many; J gene: TRBJ1-6; D gene: NA; V gene: TRBV20-1; CDR3 protein: CSAKRPGETSPLHF
clone size: few; J gene: TRBJ2-1; D gene: TRBD2; V gene: TRBV4-3; CDR3 protein: CASSPGIGEGPGLAGSKAYNEQFF
clone size: NA; J gene: TRBJ1-5; D gene: TRBD1; V gene: TRBV7-2; CDR3 protein: CASSLQGVSNQPQHF
clone size: many; J gene: TRBJ1-2; D gene: NA; V gene: TRBV29-1; CDR3 protein: CSVDDQYGYTF
clone size: many; J gene: TRBJ2-1; D gene: TRBD2; V gene: TRBV19; CDR3 protein: CASGPSGKYNEQFF
clone size: many; J gene: TRBJ1-6; D gene: TRBD1; V gene: TRBV2; CDR3 protein: CASRDRYNSPLHF
clone size: NA; J gene: TRBJ2-3; D gene: NA; V gene: TRBV19; CDR3 protein: CASSLDQITDTQYF
clone size: many; J gene: TRBJ2-7; D gene: NA; V gene: TRBV20-1; CDR3 protein: CSARESRLPTYEQYF
clone size: many; J gene: TRBJ1-6; D gene: TRBD1; V gene: TRBV6-1; CDR3 protein: CASSRDRLDNSPLHF
clone size: few; J gene: TRBJ2-5; D gene: TRBD1; V gene: TRBV18; CDR3 protein: CASSPNSGTGEETQYF
clone size: many; J gene: TRBJ2-3; D gene: NA; V gene: TRBV18; CDR3 protein: CASSPWTTADTQYF
clone size: many; J gene: TRBJ2-1; D gene: NA; V gene: TRBV11-3; CDR3 protein: CASSPGAGVYNEQFF
clone size: many; J gene: TRBJ2-1; D gene: TRBD2; V gene: TRBV6-2/TRBV6-3; CDR3 protein: CASSYTGLAGGNEQFF
clone size: many; J gene: TRBJ2-7; D gene: NA; V gene: TRBV19; CDR3 protein: CASSISLWVEQYF
clone size: NA; J gene: TRBJ2-1; D gene: NA; V gene: TRBV20-1; CDR3 protein: CSASWGVVAHNEQFF
clone size: many; J gene: TRBJ1-3; D gene: NA; V gene: TRBV20-1; CDR3 protein: CSARMGNTIYF
clone size: many; J gene: TRBJ1-1; D gene: NA; V gene: TRBV20-1; CDR3 protein: CSARRGLEAFF
clone size: many; J gene: TRBJ1-1; D gene: NA; V gene: TRBV20-1; CDR3 protein: CSARDPGEGISGRKAFF
clone size: NA; J gene: TRBJ2-1; D gene: NA; V gene: TRBV7-7; CDR3 protein: CASSLTLANEQFF
clone size: many; J gene: TRBJ2-1; D gene: TRBD2; V gene: TRBV4-1; CDR3 protein: CASAPLGLAQNEQFF
clone size: few; J gene: TRBJ1-3; D gene: NA; V gene: TRBV18; CDR3 protein: CASSPQTGNTIYF
clone size: NA; J gene: TRBJ2-1; D gene: NA; V gene: TRBV5-4; CDR3 protein: CASSLTLGGDNEQFF
clone size: NA; J gene: TRBJ1-5; D gene: NA; V gene: TRBV12-3/TRBV12-4; CDR3 protein: CASSLTGGASNQPQHF
clone size: many; J gene: TRBJ1-1; D gene: NA; V gene: TRBV9; CDR3 protein: CASSVGDGGSTEAFF
clone size: many; J gene: TRBJ1-2; D gene: NA; V gene: TRBV24-1; CDR3 protein: CATSDGHYGYTF
clone size: many; J gene: TRBJ2-7; D gene: NA; V gene: TRBV27; CDR3 protein: CASSFNGMSYEQYF
clone size: many; J gene: TRBJ2-1; D gene: NA; V gene: TRBV9; CDR3 protein: CASSVGPPGLNNEQFF
clone size: many; J gene: TRBJ2-5; D gene: NA; V gene: TRBV7-9; CDR3 protein: CASSGGDSSETQYF
clone size: NA; J gene: TRBJ2-2; D gene: TRBD2; V gene: TRBV30; CDR3 protein: CARGEREAGELFF
clone size: many; J gene: TRBJ2-1; D gene: NA; V gene: TRBV5-1; CDR3 protein: CASSLGQGMINEQFF
clone size: many; J gene: TRBJ2-7; D gene: NA; V gene: TRBV27; CDR3 protein: CASSQKGSYEQYF
clone size: many; J gene: TRBJ2-1; D gene: NA; V gene: TRBV5-1; CDR3 protein: CASSRDSLSSYNEQFF
clone size: many; J gene: TRBJ2-1; D gene: NA; V gene: TRBV7-2; CDR3 protein: CASSLGTRDEQFF
clone size: many; J gene: TRBJ2-5; D gene: NA; V gene: TRBV11-2; CDR3 protein: CASRHNGETQYF
clone size: NA; J gene: TRBJ2-1; D gene: TRBD2; V gene: TRBV7-3; CDR3 protein: CASSTTSGDNEQFF
clone size: many; J gene: TRBJ1-6; D gene: NA; V gene: TRBV13; CDR3 protein: CASAFNPGSRAPLHF
clone size: many; J gene: TRBJ2-1; D gene: TRBD2; V gene: TRBV28; CDR3 protein: CASVGGSSYNEQFF
clone size: NA; J gene: TRBJ2-7; D gene: TRBD2; V gene: TRBV29-1; CDR3 protein: CSVELFSGRGEQYF
clone size: many; J gene: TRBJ2-3; D gene: TRBD2; V gene: TRBV11-2; CDR3 protein: CASSQSGITDTQYF
clone size: NA; J gene: NA; D gene: NA; V gene: TRBV27; CDR3 protein: CASSLAPPSVVDQETQFF
clone size: many; J gene: TRBJ2-7; D gene: NA; V gene: TRBV5-8; CDR3 protein: CASSITLGVRKRYF
clone size: NA; J gene: TRBJ2-7; D gene: TRBD1; V gene: TRBV9; CDR3 protein: CASSVYGTGGDERYF
clone size: many; J gene: TRBJ2-2; D gene: TRBD2; V gene: TRBV18; CDR3 protein: CASSPLASGNTGELFF
clone size: many; J gene: TRBJ1-1; D gene: NA; V gene: TRBV6-1; CDR3 protein: CASGYPNTEAFF
clone size: many; J gene: TRBJ1-2; D gene: TRBD1; V gene: TRBV25-1; CDR3 protein: CASSELGQIYGYTF